This entry lists 30 T cell receptor beta chains sequenced from one sample in a study of early T cells in non-severe SARS-CoV-2 infection. Each CDR3 protein is one row after TCRdb ran MiXCR on the 5' RACE reads. The sample holds tens of thousands of distinct CDR3 sequences, over 10% seen once. Sequencing input: whole blood. The receptors derive from an adult who was a healthcare worker with PCR-confirmed SARS-CoV-2 infection or an uninfected control (not recorded which).

This clonotype appeared a few times. The chain combines TRBV4-3 with TRBJ1-1; D gene ambiguous. The V end lost 4 bases, the J end lost 8 bases, and 14 bases lay between the germline ends. The germline CDR1 and CDR2 sequences are LGHNA and YSLEER. The CDR3 covers 13 residues. The CDR3: CASSRGDWNEAFF. Written as DNA, the CDR3 is TGCGCCAGCAGCCGCGGAGACTGGAACGAAGCTTTCTTT.

This clonotype was found a few times. V usage is TRBV27 and J usage is TRBJ2-2; D gene unclear. The CDR3 covers 12 residues. The germline V gene has CDR1 MNHEY and CDR2 SMNVEV (reference sequence). V was trimmed by 3 bases and J by 6 bases, leaving 5 bases between them. The CDR3 nucleotides are TGTGCCAGCAGTTTTTCGGCCGGGGAGCTGTTTTTT. This sequence encodes CASSFSAGELFF.

In this sample, this clonotype turned up a few times. This chain uses TRBV5-1 with TRBJ2-7; tentative D call: TRBD1 (6 bases). The germline CDR1 and CDR2 sequences are SGHRS and YFSETQ. The length of the CDR3 is 15 residues. Trimming removed 0 bases at V and 2 bases at J, with 12 bases between. CDR3 sequence reads: CASSLGGHNAYEQYF. In nucleotides, the CDR3 is TGCGCCAGCAGCTTGGGGGGACACAACGCCTACGAGCAGTACTTC.

This clonotype was detected only a few times. The chain links TRBV29-1 to TRBJ2-1; D gene ambiguous. Germline V gene lookup returns CDR1 SQVTM and CDR2 ANQGSEA. V was shortened by 0 bases and J by 13 bases, with 7 bases between the two germline ends. The CDR3 has 10 amino acids. The CDR3 sequence is CSVEDLTQFF. The CDR3, as DNA: TGCAGCGTTGAAGATCTGACTCAGTTCTTC.

The genes are TRBV5-4 and TRBJ2-5, with a weak D call TRBD1 (5 bases). Germline CDR1 is SGHNT and CDR2 is YYREEE (reference sequence). Trimming left V 0 bases short and J 5 bases short, with 14 bases between. The CDR3 consists of 15 residues. CDR3: CASSLGVQGRETQYF. CDR3 coding DNA: TGTGCCAGCAGCTTGGGGGTGCAGGGCCGGGAGACCCAGTACTTC.

This clonotype has a count of ten or more. This chain links TRBV7-8 with TRBJ2-3; TRBD1 might be the D (5 bases). Deletions cut 4 bases from V and 0 bases from J, with 17 bases between. This CDR3 comprises 17 residues. Germline V gene sequence: CDR1 SGHVS, CDR2 FQNEAQ. CDR3 protein: CASSSASQGPSTDTQYF. In DNA form, the CDR3 reads TGTGCCAGCAGCTCAGCTTCCCAGGGCCCTAGCACAGATACGCAGTATTTT.

The rearrangement joins TRBV30 to TRBJ2-3; possible D gene TRBD2, 6 bases. There are 15 residues in the CDR3. V was trimmed by 3 bases and J by 6 bases, leaving 19 bases between them. From germline, CDR1 is GTSNPN and CDR2 SVGIG (reference sequence). The CDR3 protein is CAWSAGTRFGDTQYF. The CDR3 bases are TGTGCCTGGAGCGCGGGGACCCGCTTTGGGGATACGCAGTATTTT.

The CDR3 loop reads CASRPTGDTEAFF. As DNA, the CDR3 is TGTGCCAGCAGGCCGACAGGGGACACTGAAGCTTTCTTT. The chain couples TRBV28 to TRBJ1-1; 8 nucleotides line up with TRBD1. Germline assignment: CDR1 MDHEN and CDR2 SYDVKM. CDR3 length: 13 residues. J gave up 3 bases and V 6 bases, and 3 bases lay outside the gene matches.

This clonotype has only a few counts. The chain links TRBV6-6 to TRBJ2-3; D assignment may be TRBD1 or TRBD2 (5 bases each). The ends were cut back, 6 bases at V and 2 bases at J, with 9 bases in the middle. Looked up from germline, CDR1 is MNHNY and CDR2 is SVGAGI (reference sequence). The CDR3 spans 13 residues. The CDR3 loop is CASRWDPTDTQYF. CDR3 DNA sequence: TGTGCCAGCAGGTGGGACCCCACAGATACGCAGTATTTT.

This rearrangement joins TRBV7-2 to TRBJ2-7; the match to TRBD2 covers 10 bases. CDR1 SGHTA and CDR2 FQGNSA come from the germline V gene. The CDR3 loop spans 13 amino acids. V dropped 8 bases and J dropped 4; count of bases not matched to a gene: 5. The CDR3 DNA is TGTGCCAGCTCTAGCGGGAGCGTTTACGAGCAGTACTTC. It translates to CASSSGSVYEQYF.

This clonotype was detected ten times or more. V is TRBV12-3 or TRBV12-4 and J is TRBJ1-1; D remains unclear. V was pared by 2 bases and J by 0 bases, with 7 bases between. The CDR3 consists of 14 residues. CDR3 amino acids: CASSLRTLNTEAFF. CDR3 coding DNA: TGTGCCAGCAGTTTAAGGACCCTGAACACTGAAGCTTTCTTT.

V and J are TRBV6-1 and TRBJ2-1; D call uncertain. The ends were cut back, 0 bases at V and 5 bases at J, with 5 bases in the middle. CDR1 and CDR2 (germline): MNHNS, SASEGT. The CDR3 length is 13 residues. The CDR3 DNA sequence: TGTGCCAGCAGTGAAGCGCTCCACAATGAGCAGTTCTTC. Amino acids: CASSEALHNEQFF.

The chain has TRBV27 and TRBJ2-5; D might be TRBD1 (5 bases). CDR3 length equals 14 residues. V was trimmed by 5 bases and J by 5 bases, leaving 15 bases between them. The germline V gene encodes CDR1 MNHEY and CDR2 SMNVEV (reference sequence). This chain's CDR3 is CASSLRRGGETQYF. In nucleotides, the CDR3 is TGTGCCAGCAGTCTCCGTAGGGGTGGGGAGACCCAGTACTTC.

In this sample, this clonotype turned up many times. The chain joins TRBV6-2 or TRBV6-3 to TRBJ2-7, with 11 bases fitting TRBD2. This CDR3 comprises 15 residues. The germline gives CDR1 MNHEY, CDR2 SVGEGT. V lost 4 bases and J lost 5; bases outside the gene matches: 7. The chain's CDR3 is CASSSGLAGGNEQYF. The CDR3 DNA sequence: TGTGCCAGCAGTTCGGGGCTAGCGGGAGGAAACGAGCAGTACTTC.

This rearrangement joins TRBV5-1 to TRBJ2-6; D gene unclear. This CDR3 is built from 14 residues. Germline lookup yields CDR1 SGHRS and CDR2 YFSETQ. Trimming shortened V by 5 bases and J by 0 bases, and 6 bases separated the two germline ends. This CDR3 reads CASRQSSGANVLTF. CDR3 DNA sequence: TGCGCCAGCAGACAGAGCTCTGGGGCCAACGTCCTGACTTTC.

The gene calls are TRBV29-1 and TRBJ2-7; 8 positions match TRBD1. The CDR3 sequence is 14 residues long. Germline lookup yields CDR1 SQVTM and CDR2 ANQGSEA. J lost 5 bases, V lost 4 bases, and 10 bases had no gene match. The CDR3 sequence is CSVGTGLRGDEQYF. In nucleotides, the CDR3 is TGCAGCGTTGGGACAGGGCTCCGAGGAGACGAGCAGTACTTC.

This clonotype was counted at least ten times. This chain joins TRBV5-1 and TRBJ2-7; TRBD2 is a possible D gene (6 bases). The CDR3 extends over 13 amino acids. From germline, CDR1 is SGHRS and CDR2 YFSETQ. Deletions cut 2 bases from V and 3 bases from J, with 9 bases between. CDR3 in amino acids: CASSLVSGYEQYF. CDR3 DNA: TGCGCCAGCAGCTTAGTTAGCGGCTACGAGCAGTACTTC.

This clonotype was recorded many times. V usage is TRBV27 and J usage is TRBJ1-1, with TRBD1 as a possible D gene (5 bases). V was pared by 2 bases and J by 4 bases, with 8 bases between. Germline V lookup: CDR1 MNHEY, CDR2 SMNVEV (reference sequence). This CDR3 is built from 13 residues. The CDR3 DNA reads TGTGCCAGCAGTTTAGGGGGGATCACTGAAGCTTTCTTT. Encoded protein: CASSLGGITEAFF.

V usage is TRBV20-1 and J usage is TRBJ2-7; the D gene is possibly TRBD1 (6 bases). The CDR3 totals 14 residues. Trimming left V 5 bases short and J 4 bases short, with 18 bases between. Germline values: CDR1 DFQATT, CDR2 SNEGSKA (reference sequence). The CDR3 nucleotides are TGCAGTGCTGAGCTAGGACAGAAGGCTTACGAGCAGTACTTC. This codes for CSAELGQKAYEQYF.

The chain is built from TRBV18 and TRBJ1-2; no clear D gene. The CDR3 extends over 13 amino acids. Germline V gene data show CDR1 as KGHSH and CDR2 as LQKENI. With 2 bases removed from V and 4 bases from J, the gap between germline ends came to 8 bases. The CDR3 sequence is CASSPSRFYGYTF. The CDR3 DNA reads TGTGCCAGCTCACCAAGCAGGTTCTATGGCTACACCTTC.

In this sample, this clonotype turned up a few times. The J gene is TRBJ1-5, the V gene TRBV6-2 or TRBV6-3; D gene unclear. The CDR3 covers 13 residues. Germline values: CDR1 MNHEY, CDR2 SVGEGT. V lost 7 bases and J 7 bases, leaving 14 bases between the germline ends. The CDR3 DNA follows: TGTGCCAGCAATGTGGGATCCAGCCAGCCCCAGCATTTT. Translating gives CASNVGSSQPQHF.

CDR3 nucleotides: TGTGCCAGCAGTCACCAGGGATATCTCGCCGGGGAGCTGTTTTTT. The encoded protein is CASSHQGYLAGELFF. This rearrangement joins TRBV6-2 or TRBV6-3 to TRBJ2-2, with D possibly TRBD1 on 5 matching bases. The CDR3 extends over 15 amino acids. V was trimmed by 5 bases and J by 6 bases, leaving 16 bases between them. Germline CDR1 reads MNHEY; CDR2 reads SVGEGT.

This clonotype has at least ten counts. CDR3 nucleotides: TGTGCCAGCAGCCCTCTGGGAAGCGGGACCCAAGAGACCCAGTACTTC. Protein sequence: CASSPLGSGTQETQYF. The chain uses TRBV7-2 and TRBJ2-5; 7 positions match TRBD2. V dropped 5 bases and J dropped 1; count of bases not matched to a gene: 10. Germline CDR1 SGHTA, CDR2 FQGNSA. This CDR3 has 16 residues.

In this sample, this clonotype turned up many times. The V call is TRBV27, the J call TRBJ1-3, with 7 positions matching TRBD1. Trimming took 6 bases from V and 6 from J; bases not matched to a gene: 14. CDR3 length equals 16 residues. Germline CDR1 reads MNHEY; CDR2 reads SMNVEV (reference sequence). In DNA, the CDR3 is TGTGCCAGCAGCTATTCCCGGGACAGTCAACTAAACACCATATATTTT. Encoded protein: CASSYSRDSQLNTIYF.

Points on this clonotype: At one boundary the junction diverges from the germline segment, which might be a read error. The chain is built from TRBV7-8 and TRBJ2-7; D gene ambiguous. Germline V gene sequence: CDR1 SGHVS, CDR2 FQNEAQ. The CDR3 has 16 residues. The CDR3: CASSLGPSSSSFEQYF. The CDR3 region has the DNA TGTGCCAGCAGCTTAGGACCAAGCTCATCATCCTTCGAGCAGTACTTC.

This rearrangement joins TRBV7-8 to TRBJ2-2; possibly TRBD1 or TRBD2 for D (5 bases each). The CDR3 has 16 amino acids. CDR1 is SGHVS and CDR2 is FQNEAQ in the germline V gene. With 4 bases removed from V and 3 bases from J, the gap between germline ends came to 15 bases. The CDR3 region is CASSSLLGEHTGELFF. CDR3 nucleotide sequence: TGTGCCAGCAGCTCACTGCTGGGGGAGCACACCGGGGAGCTGTTTTTT.

This chain joins TRBV11-2 and TRBJ2-1; 7 bases are a match to TRBD1. The CDR3 extends over 14 amino acids. Trimming removed 1 base from V and 6 bases from J; junction bases left unmatched: 3. CDR1 is SGHAT, CDR2 FQNNGV, per germline. CDR3 DNA sequence: TGTGCCAGCAGCTTAGGCCCAGGGGGCAATGAGCAGTTCTTC. Its protein is CASSLGPGGNEQFF. Complete variable domain (other parts from reference TRBV11-2 and TRBJ2-1): EAGVAQSPRYKIIEKRQSVAFWCNPISGHATLYWYQQILGQGPKLLIQFQNNGVVDDSQLPKDRFSAERLKGVDSTLKIQPAKLEDSAVYLCASSLGPGGNEQFFGPGTRLTVL.

In its sample, this clonotype was seen a few times. The chain links TRBV20-1 to TRBJ2-1, with a weak D call TRBD2 (7 bases). V gave up 3 bases and J gave up 7 bases, with 13 bases separating them. This CDR3 is built from 13 residues. CDR1 is DFQATT, CDR2 SNEGSKA, per germline (reference sequence). The CDR3 loop reads CSARWGGGNEQFF. CDR3 bases: TGCAGTGCTAGGTGGGGAGGGGGGAATGAGCAGTTCTTC.

In nucleotides, the CDR3 is TGTGCCAGCAGCTTAGCAGACAATGAGCAGTTCTTC. Its translation: CASSLADNEQFF. The V gene is TRBV7-3, the J gene TRBJ2-1, with no clear D. Trimming took off 2 bases at V and 5 bases at J, with 4 bases between the two ends. This CDR3 is 12 amino acids long. CDR1 and CDR2 from the germline V gene are SGHTA and FQGTGA.

This clonotype showed up many times. The chain joins TRBV5-1 to TRBJ2-1; perhaps D is TRBD1 or TRBD2 (6 bases each). Trimming left V 0 bases short and J 9 bases short, with 13 bases between. Per the germline V gene, CDR1 is SGHRS and CDR2 is YFSETQ. The CDR3 consists of 14 residues. The CDR3 protein is CASSLAGADGEQFF. The CDR3 nucleotides are TGCGCCAGCAGCTTGGCGGGGGCGGATGGTGAGCAGTTCTTC.